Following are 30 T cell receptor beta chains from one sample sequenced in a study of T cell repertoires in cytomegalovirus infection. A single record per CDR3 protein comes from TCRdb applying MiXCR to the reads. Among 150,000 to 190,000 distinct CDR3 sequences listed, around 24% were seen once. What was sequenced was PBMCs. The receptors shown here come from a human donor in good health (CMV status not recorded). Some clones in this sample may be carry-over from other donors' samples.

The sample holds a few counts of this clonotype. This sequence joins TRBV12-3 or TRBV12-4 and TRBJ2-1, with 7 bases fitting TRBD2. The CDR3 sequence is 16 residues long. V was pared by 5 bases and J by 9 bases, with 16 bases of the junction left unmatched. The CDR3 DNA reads TGTGCCAGCAGTCAAATCCAGCGGGATATAAAAGGTGAGCAGTTCTTC. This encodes CASSQIQRDIKGEQFF.

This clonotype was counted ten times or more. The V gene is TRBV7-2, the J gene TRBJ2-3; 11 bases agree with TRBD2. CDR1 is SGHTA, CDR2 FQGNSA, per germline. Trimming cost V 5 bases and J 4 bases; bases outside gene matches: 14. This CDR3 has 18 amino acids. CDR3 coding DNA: TGTGCCAGCAGCCCCCGGGGTAGCGGGGGGGCCCTCGCAGATACGCAGTATTTT. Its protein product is CASSPRGSGGALADTQYF. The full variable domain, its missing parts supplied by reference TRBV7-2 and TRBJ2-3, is GAGVSQSPSNKVTEKGKDVELRCDPISGHTALYWYRQSLGQGLEFLIYFQGNSAPDKSGLPSDRFSAERTGGSVSTLTIQRTQQEDSAVYLCASSPRGSGGALADTQYFGPGTRLTVL.

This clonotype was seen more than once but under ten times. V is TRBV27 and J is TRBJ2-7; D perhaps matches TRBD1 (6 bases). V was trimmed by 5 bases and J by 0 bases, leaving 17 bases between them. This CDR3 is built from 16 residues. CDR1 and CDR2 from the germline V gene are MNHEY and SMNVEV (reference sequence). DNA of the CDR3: TGTGCCAGCAGTCCACCAACCGGGACATACTCCTACGAGCAGTACTTC. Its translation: CASSPPTGTYSYEQYF.

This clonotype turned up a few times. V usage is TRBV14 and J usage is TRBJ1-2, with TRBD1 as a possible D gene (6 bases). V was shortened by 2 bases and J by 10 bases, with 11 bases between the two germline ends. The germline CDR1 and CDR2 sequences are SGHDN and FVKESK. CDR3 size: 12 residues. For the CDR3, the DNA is TGTGCCAGCAGCCAACCCCCAGGGGACTACACCTTC. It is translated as CASSQPPGDYTF.

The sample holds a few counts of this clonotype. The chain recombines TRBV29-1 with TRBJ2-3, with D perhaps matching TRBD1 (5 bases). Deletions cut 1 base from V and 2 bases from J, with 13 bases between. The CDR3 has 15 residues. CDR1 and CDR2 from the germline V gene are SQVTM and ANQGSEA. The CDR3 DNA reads TGCAGCGTTGAAGCCTACCCAGGGTCCACAGATACGCAGTATTTT. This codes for CSVEAYPGSTDTQYF.

Here the CDR3 DNA reads TGTGCCAGCAGACCCACCGGGACTAGCGGCAATGAGCAGTTCTTC. It yields the protein CASRPTGTSGNEQFF. This chain connects TRBV6-2 or TRBV6-3 to TRBJ2-1; TRBD2 agrees at 11 bases. The CDR3 totals 15 residues. With 6 bases clipped from V and 6 bases from J, the junction kept 7 bases outside the gene matches. The germline V gene has CDR1 MNHEY and CDR2 SVGEGT.

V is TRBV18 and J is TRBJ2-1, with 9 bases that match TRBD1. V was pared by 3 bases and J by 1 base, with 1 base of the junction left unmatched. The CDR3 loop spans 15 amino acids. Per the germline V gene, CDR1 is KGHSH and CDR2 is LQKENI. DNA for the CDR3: TGTGCCAGCTCACCTGACAGGGGGTCCTACAATGAGCAGTTCTTC. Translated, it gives CASSPDRGSYNEQFF.

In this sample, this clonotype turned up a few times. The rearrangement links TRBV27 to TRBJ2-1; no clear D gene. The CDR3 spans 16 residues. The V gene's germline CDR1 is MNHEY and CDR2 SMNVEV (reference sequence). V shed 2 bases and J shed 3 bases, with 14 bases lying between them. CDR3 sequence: CASSLGGSRVYNEQFF. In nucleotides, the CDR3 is TGTGCCAGCAGTTTAGGCGGTTCTAGGGTCTACAATGAGCAGTTCTTC.

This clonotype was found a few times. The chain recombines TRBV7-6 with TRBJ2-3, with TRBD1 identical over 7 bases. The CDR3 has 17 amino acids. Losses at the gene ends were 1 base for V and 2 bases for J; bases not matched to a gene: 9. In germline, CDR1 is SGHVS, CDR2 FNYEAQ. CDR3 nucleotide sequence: TGTGCCAGCAGCTTAGGAGTCGACAGGGCAATCACAGATACGCAGTATTTT. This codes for CASSLGVDRAITDTQYF. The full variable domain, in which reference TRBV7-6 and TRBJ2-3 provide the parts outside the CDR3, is GAGVSQSPRYKVTKRGQDVALRCDPISGHVSLYWYRQALGQGPEFLTYFNYEAQQDKSGLPNDRFSAERPEGSISTLTIQRTEQRDSAMYRCASSLGVDRAITDTQYFGPGTRLTVL.

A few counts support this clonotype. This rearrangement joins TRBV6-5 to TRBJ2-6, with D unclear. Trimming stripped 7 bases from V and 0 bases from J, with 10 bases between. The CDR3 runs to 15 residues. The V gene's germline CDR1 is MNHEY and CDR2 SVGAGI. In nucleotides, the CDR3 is TGTGCCAGCACCCCCTTAAGCTCTGGGGCCAACGTCCTGACTTTC. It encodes CASTPLSSGANVLTF.

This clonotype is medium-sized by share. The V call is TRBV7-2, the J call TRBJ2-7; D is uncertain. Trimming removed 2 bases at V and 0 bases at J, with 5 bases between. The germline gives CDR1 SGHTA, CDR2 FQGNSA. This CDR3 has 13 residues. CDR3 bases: TGTGCCAGCAGCTTACCTAGCTCCTACGAGCAGTACTTC. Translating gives CASSLPSSYEQYF.

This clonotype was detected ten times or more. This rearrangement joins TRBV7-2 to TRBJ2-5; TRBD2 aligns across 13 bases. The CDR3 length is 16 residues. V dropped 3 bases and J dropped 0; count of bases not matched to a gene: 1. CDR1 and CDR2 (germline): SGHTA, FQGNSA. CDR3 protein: CASSLGLAGNQETQYF. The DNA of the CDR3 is TGTGCCAGCAGCTTGGGACTAGCGGGGAACCAAGAGACCCAGTACTTC.

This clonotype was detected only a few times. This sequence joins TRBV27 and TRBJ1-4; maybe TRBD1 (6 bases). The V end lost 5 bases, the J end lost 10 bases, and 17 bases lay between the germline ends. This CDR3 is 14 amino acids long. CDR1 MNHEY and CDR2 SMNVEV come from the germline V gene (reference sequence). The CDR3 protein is CASSPQGREVKLFF. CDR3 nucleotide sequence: TGTGCCAGCAGTCCACAGGGAAGAGAAGTAAAACTGTTTTTT.

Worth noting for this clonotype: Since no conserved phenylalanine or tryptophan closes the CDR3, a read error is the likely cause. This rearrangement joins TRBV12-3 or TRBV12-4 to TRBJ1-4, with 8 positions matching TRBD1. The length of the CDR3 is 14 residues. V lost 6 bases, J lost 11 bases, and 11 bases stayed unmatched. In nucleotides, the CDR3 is TGTGCCAGCAGCCCGACAGGGGCGTCGGCCAAACTGTTTTTA. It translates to CASSPTGASAKLFL.

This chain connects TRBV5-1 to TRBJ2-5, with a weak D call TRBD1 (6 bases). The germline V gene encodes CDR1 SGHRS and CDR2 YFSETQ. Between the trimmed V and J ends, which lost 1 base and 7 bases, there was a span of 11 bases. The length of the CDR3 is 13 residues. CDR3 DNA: TGCGCCAGCAGCTTGAACAGGGACGGGACCCAGTACTTC. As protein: CASSLNRDGTQYF.

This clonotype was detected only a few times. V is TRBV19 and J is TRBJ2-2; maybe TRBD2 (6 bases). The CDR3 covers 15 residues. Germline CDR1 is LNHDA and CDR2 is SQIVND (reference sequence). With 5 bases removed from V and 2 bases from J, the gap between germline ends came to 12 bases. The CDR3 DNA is TGTGCCAGTAGTCTAGCGAATCCAAACACCGGGGAGCTGTTTTTT. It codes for CASSLANPNTGELFF.

CDR3: CSAAPTSGGDTQYF. The DNA of the CDR3 is TGCAGTGCTGCCCCGACTAGCGGGGGGGACACCCAGTACTTC. This sequence joins TRBV20-1 and TRBJ2-5; 14 bases match TRBD2. Germline V lookup: CDR1 DFQATT, CDR2 SNEGSKA (reference sequence). The CDR3 length is 14 residues. After removal of 5 bases from V and 8 bases from J, the junction contained 7 bases not matched to a gene.

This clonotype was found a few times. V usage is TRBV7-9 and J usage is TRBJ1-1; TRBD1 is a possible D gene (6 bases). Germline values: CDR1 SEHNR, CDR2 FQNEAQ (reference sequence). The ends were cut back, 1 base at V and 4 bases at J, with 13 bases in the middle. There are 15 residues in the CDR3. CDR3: CASSLVTGVATEAFF. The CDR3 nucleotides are TGTGCCAGCAGCTTAGTGACAGGCGTGGCCACTGAAGCTTTCTTT.

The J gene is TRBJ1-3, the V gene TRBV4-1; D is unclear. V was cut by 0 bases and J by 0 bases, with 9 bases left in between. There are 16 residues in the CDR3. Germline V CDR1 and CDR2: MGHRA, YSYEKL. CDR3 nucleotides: TGCGCCAGCAGCCAAGAAGGCAGCCACTCTGGAAACACCATATATTTT. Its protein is CASSQEGSHSGNTIYF.

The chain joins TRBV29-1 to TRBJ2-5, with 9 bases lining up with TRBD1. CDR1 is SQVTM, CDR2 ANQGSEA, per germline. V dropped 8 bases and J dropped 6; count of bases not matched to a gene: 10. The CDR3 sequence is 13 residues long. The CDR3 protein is CSFMTGGWKTQYF. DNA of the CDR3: TGCAGCTTCATGACAGGGGGTTGGAAGACCCAGTACTTC.

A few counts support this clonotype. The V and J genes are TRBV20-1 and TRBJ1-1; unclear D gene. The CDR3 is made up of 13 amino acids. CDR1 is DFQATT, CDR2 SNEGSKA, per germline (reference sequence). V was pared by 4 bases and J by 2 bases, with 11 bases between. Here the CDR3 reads CSAKPQANTEAFF. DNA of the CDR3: TGCAGTGCTAAACCCCAGGCCAACACTGAAGCTTTCTTT.

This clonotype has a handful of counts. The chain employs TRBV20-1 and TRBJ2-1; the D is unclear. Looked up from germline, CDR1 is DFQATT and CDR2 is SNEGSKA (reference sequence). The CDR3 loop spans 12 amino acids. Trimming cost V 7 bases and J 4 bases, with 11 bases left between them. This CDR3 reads CSVPYRYNEQFF. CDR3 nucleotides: TGCAGTGTTCCCTATCGATACAATGAGCAGTTCTTC.

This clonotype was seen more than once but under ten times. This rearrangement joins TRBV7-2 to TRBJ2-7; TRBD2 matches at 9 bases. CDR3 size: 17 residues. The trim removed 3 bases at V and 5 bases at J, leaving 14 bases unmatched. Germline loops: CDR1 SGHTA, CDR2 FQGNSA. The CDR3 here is CASSLDPRGTSPHEQYF. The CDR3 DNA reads TGTGCCAGCAGCTTGGATCCCCGGGGGACTAGCCCCCACGAGCAGTACTTC.

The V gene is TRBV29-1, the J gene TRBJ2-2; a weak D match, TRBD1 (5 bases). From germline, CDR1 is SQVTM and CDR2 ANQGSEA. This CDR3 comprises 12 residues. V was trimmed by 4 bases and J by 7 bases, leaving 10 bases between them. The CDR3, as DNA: TGCAGCGTTGGCGCAGGGCACGGGGAGCTGTTTTTT. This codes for CSVGAGHGELFF.

CDR3 protein: CASSLRTGGTYEQYF. The CDR3 DNA is TGCGCCAGCAGCTTGAGAACAGGGGGTACCTACGAGCAGTACTTC. This rearrangement joins TRBV5-1 to TRBJ2-7; 8 bases are shared with TRBD1. Germline lookup yields CDR1 SGHRS and CDR2 YFSETQ. CDR3 length: 15 amino acids. Trimming cost V 1 base and J 2 bases; bases outside gene matches: 5. The full variable domain, with the rest looked up from reference TRBV5-1 and TRBJ2-7, is KAGVTQTPRYLIKTRGQQVTLSCSPISGHRSVSWYQQTPGQGLQFLFEYFSETQRNKGNFPGRFSGRQFSNSRSEMNVSTLELGDSALYLCASSLRTGGTYEQYFGPGTRLTVT.

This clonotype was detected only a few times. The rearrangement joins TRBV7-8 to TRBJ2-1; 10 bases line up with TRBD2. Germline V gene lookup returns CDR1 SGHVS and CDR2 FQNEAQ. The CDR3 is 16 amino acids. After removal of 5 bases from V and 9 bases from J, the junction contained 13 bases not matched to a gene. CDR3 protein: CASSPIAGGYSVEQFF. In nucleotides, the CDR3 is TGTGCCAGCAGCCCGATAGCGGGGGGCTATTCCGTTGAGCAGTTCTTC.

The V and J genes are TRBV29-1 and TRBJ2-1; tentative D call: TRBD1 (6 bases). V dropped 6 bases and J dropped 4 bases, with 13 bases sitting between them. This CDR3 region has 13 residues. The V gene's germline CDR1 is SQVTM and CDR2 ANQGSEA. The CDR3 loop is CSVVRGGYNEQFF. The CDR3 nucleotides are TGCAGCGTGGTCAGGGGCGGGTACAATGAGCAGTTCTTC.

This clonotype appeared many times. This CDR3 is CASSSGGYNEQFF. As DNA, the CDR3 is TGTGCCAGCTCTAGCGGGGGATACAATGAGCAGTTCTTC. V usage is TRBV7-2 and J usage is TRBJ2-1; 10 bases agree with TRBD2. V lost 8 bases to trimming and J lost 4 bases; unmatched junction nucleotides: 2. The CDR3 totals 13 residues. Germline V gives CDR1 SGHTA, CDR2 FQGNSA.

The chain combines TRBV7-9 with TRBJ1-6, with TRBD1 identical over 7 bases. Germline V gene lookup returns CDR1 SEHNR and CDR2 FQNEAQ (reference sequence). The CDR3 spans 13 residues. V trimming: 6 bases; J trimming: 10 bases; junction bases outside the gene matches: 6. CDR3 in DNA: TGTGCCAGCAGTCGTACAGGGGTATCACCCCTCCACTTT. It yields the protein CASSRTGVSPLHF. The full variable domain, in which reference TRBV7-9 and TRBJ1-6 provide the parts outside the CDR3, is DTGVSQNPRHKITKRGQNVTFRCDPISEHNRLYWYRQTLGQGPEFLTYFQNEAQLEKSRLLSDRFSAERPKGSFSTLEIQRTEQGDSAMYLCASSRTGVSPLHFGNGTRLTVT.

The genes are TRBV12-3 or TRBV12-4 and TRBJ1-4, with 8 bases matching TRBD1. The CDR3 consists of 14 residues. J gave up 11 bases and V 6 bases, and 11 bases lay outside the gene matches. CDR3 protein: CASSPTGASAKLFF. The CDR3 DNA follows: TGTGCCAGCAGCCCGACAGGGGCGTCGGCCAAACTGTTTTTT.